These 9 T cell receptor beta chains originate from one sample sequenced in a study of cytomegalovirus exposure and HLA in healthy donors. PCR used 60 Vbeta primers and 13 Jbeta primers. The repertoire was sequenced with immunoSEQ multiplex PCR; TCRdb's copy has only in-frame clones and lacks some. The sample includes 100,000 to 150,000 clones, 60% to 80% of them seen just once. The sequenced material came from PBMCs. The receptors derive from a man aged 25-40 years in good health and CMV-seronegative.

The rearrangement joins TRBV7-8 to TRBJ2-2; D gene ambiguous. The germline V gene has CDR1 SGHVS and CDR2 FQNEAQ. V dropped 3 bases and J dropped 6 bases, with 8 bases sitting between them. CDR3 length: 13 residues. The CDR3: CASSLGPSGELFF. In DNA, the CDR3 is TGTGCCAGCAGCTTGGGCCCCTCCGGGGAGCTGTTTTTT.

Concerning this clone: One junction end does not reproduce the germline sequence, and a read error may be involved. The CDR3 DNA reads as TGTTCCAGCAGGCCCGGGACAGGGGCTCCGCACACTGAAGCTTTCTTT. It translates to CSSRPGTGAPHTEAFF. The chain uses TRBV7-9 and TRBJ1-1; TRBD1 matches at 10 bases. The CDR3 has 16 amino acids. The germline V gene encodes CDR1 SEHNR and CDR2 FQNEAQ (reference sequence).

The chain is built from TRBV5-4 and TRBJ1-2; 10 positions agree with TRBD1. The CDR3 totals 15 residues. From germline, CDR1 is SGHNT and CDR2 YYREEE (reference sequence). V gave up 3 bases and J gave up 4 bases; unmatched junction bases: 6. The CDR3 loop reads CASSSSRTGGYGYTF. Here the CDR3 DNA reads TGTGCCAGCAGCTCTTCTAGGACAGGGGGCTATGGCTACACCTTC.

The V gene is TRBV30, the J gene TRBJ2-3; possible D gene TRBD2, 6 bases. With 1 base removed from V and 4 bases from J, the gap between germline ends came to 18 bases. The V gene's germline CDR1 is GTSNPN and CDR2 SVGIG (reference sequence). The length of the CDR3 is 16 residues. For the CDR3, the DNA is TGTGCCTGGAGTGCCGAGGGGTTTCTAGCGCCAGATACGCAGTATTTT. Translated, it gives CAWSAEGFLAPDTQYF.

The V call is TRBV7-8, the J call TRBJ2-2, with D perhaps TRBD1 (6 bases). Trimming took off 1 base at V and 6 bases at J, with 15 bases between the two ends. The V gene's germline CDR1 is SGHVS and CDR2 FQNEAQ. This CDR3 is built from 16 residues. CDR3 sequence reads: CASSLVPGAFAGELFF. CDR3 coding DNA: TGTGCCAGCAGCTTAGTCCCAGGGGCATTTGCCGGGGAGCTGTTTTTT.

The gene calls are TRBV7-9 and TRBJ2-3; 7 nucleotides line up with TRBD1. V lost 5 bases to trimming and J lost 0 bases; unmatched junction nucleotides: 5. Looked up from germline, CDR1 is SEHNR and CDR2 is FQNEAQ (reference sequence). The CDR3 is made up of 15 amino acids. CDR3 in DNA: TGTGCCAGCAGCCTGGGACAGACAAGCACAGATACGCAGTATTTT. This sequence encodes CASSLGQTSTDTQYF.

This clone was seen just once. J is TRBJ1-1 and V is TRBV13; D gene ambiguous. The CDR3 is 13 residues long. Deletions cut 4 bases from V and 1 base from J, with 7 bases between. CDR1 and CDR2 from the germline V gene are PRHDT and FYEKMQ (reference sequence). The chain's CDR3 is CASSSDKNTEAFF. CDR3 bases: TGTGCCAGCAGCTCCGACAAGAACACTGAAGCTTTCTTT.

The CDR3 bases are TGTGCCAGCAGGTACAGGGGGCTGGGGCAGCCCCAGCATTTT. This encodes CASRYRGLGQPQHF. The gene calls are TRBV27 and TRBJ1-5; 9 bases match TRBD1. The V gene end was trimmed by 6 bases and the J gene end by 7 bases; junction bases not matched to a gene: 7. The length of the CDR3 is 14 residues. Germline-derived CDR1 and CDR2 are MNHEY and SMNVEV (reference sequence).

The V call is TRBV7-9, the J call TRBJ1-2; 7 bases fit TRBD1. The V and J ends lost 5 bases and 7 bases, in that order; junction bases with no gene match: 16. CDR3 size: 16 residues. Per germline, CDR1 SEHNR and CDR2 FQNEAQ (reference sequence). CDR3 nucleotide sequence: TGTGCCAGCAGCCGAGGACAGGCGTCGCGAGGTGGTGGCTACACCTTC. This gives the protein CASSRGQASRGGGYTF.